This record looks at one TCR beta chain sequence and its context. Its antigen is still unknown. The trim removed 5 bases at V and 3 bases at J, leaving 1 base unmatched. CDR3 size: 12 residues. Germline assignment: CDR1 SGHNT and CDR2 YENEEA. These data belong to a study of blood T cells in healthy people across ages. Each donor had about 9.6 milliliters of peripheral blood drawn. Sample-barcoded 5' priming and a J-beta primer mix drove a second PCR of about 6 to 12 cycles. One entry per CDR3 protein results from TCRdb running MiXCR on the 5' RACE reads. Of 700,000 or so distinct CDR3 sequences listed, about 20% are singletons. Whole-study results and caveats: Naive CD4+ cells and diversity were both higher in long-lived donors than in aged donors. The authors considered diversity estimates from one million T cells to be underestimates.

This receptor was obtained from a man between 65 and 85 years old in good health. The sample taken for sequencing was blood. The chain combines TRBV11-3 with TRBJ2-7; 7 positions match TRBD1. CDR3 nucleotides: TGTGCCAGCAGCGCAGGGGGCTACGAGCAGTACGTC. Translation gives CASSAGGYEQYV.